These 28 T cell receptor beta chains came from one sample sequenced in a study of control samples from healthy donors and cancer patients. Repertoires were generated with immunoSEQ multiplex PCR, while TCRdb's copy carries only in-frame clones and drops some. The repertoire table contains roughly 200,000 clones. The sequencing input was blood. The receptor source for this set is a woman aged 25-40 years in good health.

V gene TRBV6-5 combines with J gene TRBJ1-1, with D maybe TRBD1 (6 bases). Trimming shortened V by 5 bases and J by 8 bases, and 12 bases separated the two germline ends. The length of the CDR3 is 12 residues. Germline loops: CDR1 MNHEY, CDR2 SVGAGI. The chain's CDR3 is CASSLGGSEAFF. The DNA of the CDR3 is TGTGCCAGCAGTCTAGGGGGGTCCGAAGCTTTCTTT.

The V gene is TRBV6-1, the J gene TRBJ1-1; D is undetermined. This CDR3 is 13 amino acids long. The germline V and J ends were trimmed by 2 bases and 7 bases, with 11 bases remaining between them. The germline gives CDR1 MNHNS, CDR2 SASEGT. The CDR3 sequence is CASSEKLRNEAFF. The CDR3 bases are TGTGCCAGCAGTGAAAAGTTACGGAATGAAGCTTTCTTT.

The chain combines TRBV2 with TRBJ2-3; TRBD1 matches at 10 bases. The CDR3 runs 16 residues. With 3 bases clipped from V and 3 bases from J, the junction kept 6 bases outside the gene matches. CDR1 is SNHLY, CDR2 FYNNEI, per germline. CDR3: CASSEATGGGTDTQYF. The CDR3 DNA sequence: TGTGCCAGCAGTGAGGCGACAGGGGGCGGGACAGATACGCAGTATTTT.

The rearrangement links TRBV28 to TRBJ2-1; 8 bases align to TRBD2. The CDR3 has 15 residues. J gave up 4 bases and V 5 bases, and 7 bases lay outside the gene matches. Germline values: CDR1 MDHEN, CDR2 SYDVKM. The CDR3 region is CASSAGGARYNEQFF. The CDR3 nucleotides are TGTGCCAGCAGTGCCGGGGGGGCCCGTTACAATGAGCAGTTCTTC.

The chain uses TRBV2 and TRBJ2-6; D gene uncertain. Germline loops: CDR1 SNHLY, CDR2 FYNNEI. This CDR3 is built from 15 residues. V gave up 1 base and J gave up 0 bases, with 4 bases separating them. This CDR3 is CASSEVSSGANVLTF. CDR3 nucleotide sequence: TGTGCCAGCAGTGAAGTCAGCTCTGGGGCCAACGTCCTGACTTTC.

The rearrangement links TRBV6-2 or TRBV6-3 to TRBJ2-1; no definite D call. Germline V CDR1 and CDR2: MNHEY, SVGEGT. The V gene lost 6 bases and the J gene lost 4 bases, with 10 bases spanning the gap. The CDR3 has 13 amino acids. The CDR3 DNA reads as TGTGCCAGCAGACCTACTCGGTACAATGAGCAGTTCTTC. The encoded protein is CASRPTRYNEQFF.

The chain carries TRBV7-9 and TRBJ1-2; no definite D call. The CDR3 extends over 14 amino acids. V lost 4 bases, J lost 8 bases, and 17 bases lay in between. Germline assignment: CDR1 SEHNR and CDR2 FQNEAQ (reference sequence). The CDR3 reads CASSSSWRVGGYTF. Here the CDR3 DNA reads TGTGCCAGCAGCTCATCATGGAGGGTAGGAGGCTACACCTTC.

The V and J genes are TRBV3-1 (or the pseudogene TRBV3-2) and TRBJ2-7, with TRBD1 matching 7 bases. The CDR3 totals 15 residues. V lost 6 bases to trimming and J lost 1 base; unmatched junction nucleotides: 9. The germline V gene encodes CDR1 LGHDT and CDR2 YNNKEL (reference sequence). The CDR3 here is CASSTWTGNSYEQYF. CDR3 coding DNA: TGTGCCAGCAGTACATGGACAGGTAATTCCTACGAGCAGTACTTC.

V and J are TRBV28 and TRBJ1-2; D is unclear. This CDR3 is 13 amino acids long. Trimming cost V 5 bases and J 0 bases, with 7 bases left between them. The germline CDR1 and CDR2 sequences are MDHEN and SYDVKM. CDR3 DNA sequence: TGTGCCAGCAGTCCGCTAGCTAACTATGGCTACACCTTC. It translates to CASSPLANYGYTF.

The CDR3 loop is CASRQQGTTYEQYF. CDR3 bases: TGTGCCAGCAGGCAACAGGGTACCACCTACGAGCAGTACTTC. The chain employs TRBV6-5 and TRBJ2-7, with D tentatively TRBD1 (6 bases). The CDR3 is 14 amino acids. V dropped 6 bases and J dropped 2 bases, with 14 bases sitting between them. From germline, CDR1 is MNHEY and CDR2 SVGAGI.

Written as DNA, the CDR3 is TGTGCTAGTGGTTCCGAGGGTCAGCCCCAGCATTTT. Translation: CASGSEGQPQHF. This sequence joins TRBV12-5 and TRBJ1-5; no definite D call. The germline CDR1 and CDR2 sequences are LGHNT and FRNRAP. The CDR3 extends over 12 amino acids. Trimming stripped 4 bases from V and 6 bases from J, with 7 bases between.

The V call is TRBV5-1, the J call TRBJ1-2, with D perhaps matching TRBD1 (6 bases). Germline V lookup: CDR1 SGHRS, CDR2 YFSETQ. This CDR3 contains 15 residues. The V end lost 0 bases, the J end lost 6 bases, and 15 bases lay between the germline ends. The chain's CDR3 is CASSLVGGRSDGYTF. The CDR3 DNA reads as TGCGCCAGCAGCTTGGTAGGGGGTCGCTCGGATGGCTACACCTTC.

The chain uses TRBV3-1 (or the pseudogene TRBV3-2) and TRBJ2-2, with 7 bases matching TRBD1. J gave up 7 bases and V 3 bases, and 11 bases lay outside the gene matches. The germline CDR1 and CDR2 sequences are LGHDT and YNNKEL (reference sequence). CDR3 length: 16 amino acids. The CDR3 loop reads CASSQDRTGKGGELFF. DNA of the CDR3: TGTGCCAGCAGCCAGGATCGGACAGGTAAGGGCGGGGAGCTGTTTTTT.

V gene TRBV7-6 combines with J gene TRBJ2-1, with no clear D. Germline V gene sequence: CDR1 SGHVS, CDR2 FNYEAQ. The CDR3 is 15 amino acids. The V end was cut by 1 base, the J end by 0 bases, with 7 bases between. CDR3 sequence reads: CASSLGAFSYNEQFF. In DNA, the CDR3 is TGTGCCAGCAGCTTAGGGGCTTTCTCCTACAATGAGCAGTTCTTC.

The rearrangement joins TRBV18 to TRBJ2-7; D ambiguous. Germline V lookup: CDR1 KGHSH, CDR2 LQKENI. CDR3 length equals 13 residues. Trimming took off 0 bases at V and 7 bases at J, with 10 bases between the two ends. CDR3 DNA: TGTGCCAGCTCACCACCGGCTGTGTCGGAGCAGTACTTC. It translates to CASSPPAVSEQYF.

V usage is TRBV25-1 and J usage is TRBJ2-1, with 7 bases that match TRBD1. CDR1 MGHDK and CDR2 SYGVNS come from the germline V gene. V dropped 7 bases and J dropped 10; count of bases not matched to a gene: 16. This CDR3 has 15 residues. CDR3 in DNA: TGTGCCAGCAACCCAAAGGCCTCGGACAGGAGGGAGCAGTTCTTC. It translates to CASNPKASDRREQFF.

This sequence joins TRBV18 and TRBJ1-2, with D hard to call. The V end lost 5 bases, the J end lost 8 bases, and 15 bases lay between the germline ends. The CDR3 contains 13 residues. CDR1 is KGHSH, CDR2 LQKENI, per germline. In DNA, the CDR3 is TGTGCCAGCTCATCTCAAACGAAACGGGGCTACACCTTC. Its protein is CASSSQTKRGYTF.

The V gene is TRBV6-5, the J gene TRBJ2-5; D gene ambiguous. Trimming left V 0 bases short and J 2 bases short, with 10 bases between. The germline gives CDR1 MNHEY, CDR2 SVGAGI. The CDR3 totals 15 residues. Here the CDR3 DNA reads TGTGCCAGCAGTTACTCGATTACCAGACAAGAGACCCAGTACTTC. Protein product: CASSYSITRQETQYF.

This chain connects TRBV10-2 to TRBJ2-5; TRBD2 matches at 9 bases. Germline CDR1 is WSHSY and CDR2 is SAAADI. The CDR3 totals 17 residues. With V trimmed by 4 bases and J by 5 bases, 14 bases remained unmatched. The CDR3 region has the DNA TGCGCCAGCAGTGCCCTACGCGCGGGGGGGCGTTTGGAGACCCAGTACTTC. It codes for CASSALRAGGRLETQYF.

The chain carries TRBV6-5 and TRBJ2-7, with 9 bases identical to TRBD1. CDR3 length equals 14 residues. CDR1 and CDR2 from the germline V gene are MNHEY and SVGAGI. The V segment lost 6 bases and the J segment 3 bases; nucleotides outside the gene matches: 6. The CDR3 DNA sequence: TGTGCCAGCAGCTCCGGGGGACAGGGCTACGAGCAGTACTTC. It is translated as CASSSGGQGYEQYF.

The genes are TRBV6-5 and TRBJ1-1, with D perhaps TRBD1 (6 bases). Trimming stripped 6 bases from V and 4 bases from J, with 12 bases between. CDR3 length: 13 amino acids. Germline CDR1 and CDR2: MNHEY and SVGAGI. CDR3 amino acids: CASRRDMITEAFF. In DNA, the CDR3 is TGTGCCAGCAGACGGGACATGATCACTGAAGCTTTCTTT.

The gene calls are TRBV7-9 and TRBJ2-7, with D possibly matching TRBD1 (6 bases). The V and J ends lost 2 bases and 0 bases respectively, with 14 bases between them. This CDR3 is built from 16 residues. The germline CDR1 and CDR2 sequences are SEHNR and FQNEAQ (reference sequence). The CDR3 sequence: CASSLHQGLGSYEQYF. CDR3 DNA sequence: TGTGCCAGCAGCTTACATCAGGGGTTGGGCTCCTACGAGCAGTACTTC.

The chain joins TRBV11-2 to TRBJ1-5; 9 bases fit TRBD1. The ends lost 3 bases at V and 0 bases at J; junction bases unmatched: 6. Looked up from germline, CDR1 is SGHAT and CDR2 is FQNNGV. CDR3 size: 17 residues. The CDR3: CASSLGTGRYSNQPQHF. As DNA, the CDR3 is TGTGCCAGCAGCTTGGGGACAGGGAGGTATAGCAATCAGCCCCAGCATTTT.

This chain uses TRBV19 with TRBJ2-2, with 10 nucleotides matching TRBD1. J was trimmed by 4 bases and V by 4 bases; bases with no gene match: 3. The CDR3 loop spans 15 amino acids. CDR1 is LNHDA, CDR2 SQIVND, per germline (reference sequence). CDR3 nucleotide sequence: TGTGCCAGTAGTAAGTGGACAGGGGGCACCGGGGAGCTGTTTTTT. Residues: CASSKWTGGTGELFF.

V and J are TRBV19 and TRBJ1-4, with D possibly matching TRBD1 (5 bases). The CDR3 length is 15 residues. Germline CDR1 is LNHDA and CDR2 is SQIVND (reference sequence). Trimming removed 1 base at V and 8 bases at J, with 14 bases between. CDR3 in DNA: TGTGCCAGTAGTATAGTGGCCCCGAGGGACGAAAAACTGTTTTTT. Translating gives CASSIVAPRDEKLFF.

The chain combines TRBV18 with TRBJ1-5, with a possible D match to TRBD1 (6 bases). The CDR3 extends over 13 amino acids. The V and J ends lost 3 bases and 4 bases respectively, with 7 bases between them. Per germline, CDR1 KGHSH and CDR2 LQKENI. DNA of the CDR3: TGTGCCAGCTCACCTACAGGGAATCAGCCCCAGCATTTT. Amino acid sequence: CASSPTGNQPQHF.

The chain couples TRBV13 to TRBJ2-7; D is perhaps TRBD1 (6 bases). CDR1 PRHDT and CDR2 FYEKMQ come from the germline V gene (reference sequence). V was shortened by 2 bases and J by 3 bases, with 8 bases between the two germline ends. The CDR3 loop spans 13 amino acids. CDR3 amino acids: CASSLSQGYEQYF. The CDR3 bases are TGTGCCAGCAGCTTATCACAGGGCTACGAGCAGTACTTC.

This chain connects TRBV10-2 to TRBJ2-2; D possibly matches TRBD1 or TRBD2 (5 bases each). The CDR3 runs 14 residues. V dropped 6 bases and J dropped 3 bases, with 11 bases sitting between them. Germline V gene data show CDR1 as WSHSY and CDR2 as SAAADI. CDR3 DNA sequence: TGCGCCAGCAGCGGGGCAGTCGACACCGGGGAGCTGTTTTTT. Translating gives CASSGAVDTGELFF.